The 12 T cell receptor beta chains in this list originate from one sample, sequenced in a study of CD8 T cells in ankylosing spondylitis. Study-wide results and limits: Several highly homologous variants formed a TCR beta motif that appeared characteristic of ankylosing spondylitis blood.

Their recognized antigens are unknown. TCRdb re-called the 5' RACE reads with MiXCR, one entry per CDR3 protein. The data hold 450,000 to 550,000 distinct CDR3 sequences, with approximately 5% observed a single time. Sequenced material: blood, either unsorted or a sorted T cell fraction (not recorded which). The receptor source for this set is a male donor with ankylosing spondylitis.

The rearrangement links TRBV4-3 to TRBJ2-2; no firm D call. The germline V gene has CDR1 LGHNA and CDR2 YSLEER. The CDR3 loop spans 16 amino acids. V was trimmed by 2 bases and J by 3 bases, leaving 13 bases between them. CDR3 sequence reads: CASSQIYERDTGELFF. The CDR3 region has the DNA TGCGCCAGCAGCCAAATTTATGAACGGGACACCGGGGAGCTGTTTTTT.

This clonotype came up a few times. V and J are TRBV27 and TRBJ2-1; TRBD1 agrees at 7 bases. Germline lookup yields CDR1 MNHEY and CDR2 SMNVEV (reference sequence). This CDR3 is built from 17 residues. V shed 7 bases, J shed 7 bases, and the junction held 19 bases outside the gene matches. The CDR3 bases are TGTGCCAGCACCCTATTTAGTGGCAGGGGGATAAGGAATGAGCAGTTCTTC. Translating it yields CASTLFSGRGIRNEQFF.

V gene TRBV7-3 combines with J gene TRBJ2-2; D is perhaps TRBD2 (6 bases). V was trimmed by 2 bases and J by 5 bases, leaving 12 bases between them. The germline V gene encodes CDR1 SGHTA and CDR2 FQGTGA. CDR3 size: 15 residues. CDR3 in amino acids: CASSLSGVATGELFF. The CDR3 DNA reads TGTGCCAGCAGCTTATCGGGGGTAGCGACCGGGGAGCTGTTTTTT.

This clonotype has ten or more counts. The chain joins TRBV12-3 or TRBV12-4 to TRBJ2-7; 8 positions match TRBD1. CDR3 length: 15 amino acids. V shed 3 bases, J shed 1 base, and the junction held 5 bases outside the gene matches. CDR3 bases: TGTGCCAGCAGTTTTGGACAGGGAGGTTCCTACGAGCAGTACTTC. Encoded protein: CASSFGQGGSYEQYF.

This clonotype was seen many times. The CDR3 DNA follows: TGTGCCAGCACGACAGGGGGCAAGGGCTACACCTTC. Translated: CASTTGGKGYTF. The genes are TRBV27 and TRBJ1-2; 10 bases align to TRBD1. The CDR3 is made up of 12 amino acids. In germline, CDR1 is MNHEY, CDR2 SMNVEV (reference sequence). The V gene end was trimmed by 7 bases and the J gene end by 8 bases; junction bases not matched to a gene: 4.

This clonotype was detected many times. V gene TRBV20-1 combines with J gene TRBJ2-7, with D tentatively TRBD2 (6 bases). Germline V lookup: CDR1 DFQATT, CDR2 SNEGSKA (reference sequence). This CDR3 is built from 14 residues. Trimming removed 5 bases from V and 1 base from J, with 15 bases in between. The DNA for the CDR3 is TGCAGTGCTCGCCTAGCGTCCCGATCCTACGAGCAGTACTTC. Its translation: CSARLASRSYEQYF.

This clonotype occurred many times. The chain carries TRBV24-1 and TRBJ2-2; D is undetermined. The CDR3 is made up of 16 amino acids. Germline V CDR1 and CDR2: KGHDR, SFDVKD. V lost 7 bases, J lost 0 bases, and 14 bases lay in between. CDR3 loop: CATRGRNTSNTGELFF. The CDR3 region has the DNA TGTGCCACCAGGGGCAGGAATACTTCGAACACCGGGGAGCTGTTTTTT.

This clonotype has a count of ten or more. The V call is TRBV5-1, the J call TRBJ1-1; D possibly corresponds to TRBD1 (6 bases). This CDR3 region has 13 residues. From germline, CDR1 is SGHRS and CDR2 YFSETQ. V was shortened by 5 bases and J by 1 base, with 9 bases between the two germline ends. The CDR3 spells CASRLGGNTEAFF. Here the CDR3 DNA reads TGCGCCAGCAGATTAGGGGGGAACACTGAAGCTTTCTTT.

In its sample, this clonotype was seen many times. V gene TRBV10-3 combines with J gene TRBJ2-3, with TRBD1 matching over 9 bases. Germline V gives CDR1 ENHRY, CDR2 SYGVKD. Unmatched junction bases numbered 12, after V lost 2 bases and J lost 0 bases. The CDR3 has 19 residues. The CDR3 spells CAISEHRDRASSSTDTQYF. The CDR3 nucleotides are TGTGCCATCAGTGAGCACCGGGACAGGGCTTCCTCTAGCACAGATACGCAGTATTTT.

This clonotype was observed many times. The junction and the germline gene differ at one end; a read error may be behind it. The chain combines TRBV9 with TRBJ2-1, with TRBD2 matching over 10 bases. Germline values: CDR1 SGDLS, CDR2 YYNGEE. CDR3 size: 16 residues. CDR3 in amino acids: CASSASGGTYYSEQFF. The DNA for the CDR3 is TGTGCCAGCAGCGCTAGCGGGGGAACCTACTACAGTGAGCAGTTCTTC.

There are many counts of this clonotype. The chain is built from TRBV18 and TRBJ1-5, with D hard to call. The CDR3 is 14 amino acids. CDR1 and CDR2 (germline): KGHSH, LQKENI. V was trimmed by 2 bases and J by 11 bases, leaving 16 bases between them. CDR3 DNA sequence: TGTGCCAGCTCACCAACGCCAGCAGTGGGGACCCAGCATTTT. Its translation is CASSPTPAVGTQHF.

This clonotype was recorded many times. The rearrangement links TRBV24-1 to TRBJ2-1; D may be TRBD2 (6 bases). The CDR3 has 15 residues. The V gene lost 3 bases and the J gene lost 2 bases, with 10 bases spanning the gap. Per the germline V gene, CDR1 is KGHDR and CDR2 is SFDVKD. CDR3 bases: TGTGCCACCAGTGATCGAGGGGAGGCCTACAATGAGCAGTTCTTC. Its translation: CATSDRGEAYNEQFF.